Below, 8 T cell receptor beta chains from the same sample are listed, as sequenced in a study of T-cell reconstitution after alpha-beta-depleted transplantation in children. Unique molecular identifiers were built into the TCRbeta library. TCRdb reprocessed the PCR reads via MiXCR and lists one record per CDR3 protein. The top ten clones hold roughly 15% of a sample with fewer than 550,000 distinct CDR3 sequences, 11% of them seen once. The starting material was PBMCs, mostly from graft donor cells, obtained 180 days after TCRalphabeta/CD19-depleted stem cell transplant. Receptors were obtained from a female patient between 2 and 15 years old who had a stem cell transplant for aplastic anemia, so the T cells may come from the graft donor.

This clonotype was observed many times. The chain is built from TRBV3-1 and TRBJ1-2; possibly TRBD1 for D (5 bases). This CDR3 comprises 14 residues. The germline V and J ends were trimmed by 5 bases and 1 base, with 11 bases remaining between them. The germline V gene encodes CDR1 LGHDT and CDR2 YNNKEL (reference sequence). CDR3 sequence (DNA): TGTGCCAGCAGCTCCGGGGGGGGTAACTATGGCTACACCTTC. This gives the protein CASSSGGGNYGYTF.

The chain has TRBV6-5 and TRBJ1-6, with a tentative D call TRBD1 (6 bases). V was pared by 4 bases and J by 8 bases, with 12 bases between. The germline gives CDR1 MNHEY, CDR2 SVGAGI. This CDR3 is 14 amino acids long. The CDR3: CASSSGTYHSPLHF. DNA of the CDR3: TGTGCCAGCAGTTCGGGGACATACCATTCACCCCTCCACTTT.

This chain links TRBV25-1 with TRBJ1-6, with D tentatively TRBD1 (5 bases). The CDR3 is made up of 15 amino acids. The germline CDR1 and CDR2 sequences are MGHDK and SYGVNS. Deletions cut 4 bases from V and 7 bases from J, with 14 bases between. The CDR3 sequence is CASSGGTRLNSPLHF. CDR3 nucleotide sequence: TGTGCCAGCAGTGGGGGGACGAGGCTGAATTCACCCCTCCACTTT.

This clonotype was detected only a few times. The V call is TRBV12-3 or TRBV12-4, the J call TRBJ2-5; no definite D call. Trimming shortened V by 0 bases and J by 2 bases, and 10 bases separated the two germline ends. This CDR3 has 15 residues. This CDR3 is CASSLARPVQETQYF. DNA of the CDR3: TGTGCCAGCAGTTTAGCTAGGCCAGTTCAAGAGACCCAGTACTTC.

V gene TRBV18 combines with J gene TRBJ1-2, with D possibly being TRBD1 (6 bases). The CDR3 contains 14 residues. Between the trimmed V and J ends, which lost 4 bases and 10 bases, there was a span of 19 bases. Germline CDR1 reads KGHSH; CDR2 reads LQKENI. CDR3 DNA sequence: TGTGCCAGCTCACGCTTAAGACAGGACCGGCCCTACACCTTC. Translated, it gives CASSRLRQDRPYTF.

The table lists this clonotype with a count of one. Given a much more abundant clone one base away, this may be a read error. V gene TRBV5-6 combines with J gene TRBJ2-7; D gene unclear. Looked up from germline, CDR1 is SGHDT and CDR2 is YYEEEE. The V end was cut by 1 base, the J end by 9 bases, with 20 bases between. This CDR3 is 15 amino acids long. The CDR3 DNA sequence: TGTGCCAGCAGCTTGCTTAGCTGGGCAGGAAAGGCGCAGTACTTC. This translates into CASSLLSWAGKAQYF.

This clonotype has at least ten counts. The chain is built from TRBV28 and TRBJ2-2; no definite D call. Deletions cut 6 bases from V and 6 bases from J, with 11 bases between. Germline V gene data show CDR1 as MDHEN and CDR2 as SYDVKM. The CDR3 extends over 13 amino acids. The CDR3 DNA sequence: TGTGCCAGCAGCGAGCCTCGCCCCGGGGAGCTGTTTTTT. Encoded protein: CASSEPRPGELFF. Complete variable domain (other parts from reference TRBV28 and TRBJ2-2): DVKVTQSSRYLVKRTGEKVFLECVQDMDHENMFWYRQDPGLGLRLIYFSYDVKMKEKGDIPEGYSVSREKKERFSLILESASTNQTSMYLCASSEPRPGELFFGEGSRLTVL.

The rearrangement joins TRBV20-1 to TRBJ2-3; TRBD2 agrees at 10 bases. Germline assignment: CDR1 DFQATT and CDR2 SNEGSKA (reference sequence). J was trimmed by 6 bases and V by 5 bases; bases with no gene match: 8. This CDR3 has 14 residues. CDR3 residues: CSAVTSGIADTQYF. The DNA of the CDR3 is TGCAGTGCTGTAACTAGCGGGATTGCTGATACGCAGTATTTT.